This is a list of T cell receptor beta chains from one sample in a study of shared clonotypes between healthy human individuals. The table came from immunoSEQ multiplex PCR; TCRdb's copy has only in-frame clones and leaves some out. The sample yields 2 million to 2.5 million clones, around 90% seen once. The specimen was naive CD4+ T cells from PBMCs. The receptors were sampled from a man between 18 and 29 years old in good health. Some clones in this sample may be carry-over from other donors' samples. CDR3s include the opening cysteine and the closing phenylalanine or tryptophan. Fields, in order: V gene, J gene, D gene, clone size, CDR3 protein, CDR3 DNA. The D gene is left open where the match is weak. A clone size is listed for some rows: how often the clone was seen (once, few, many), or a class if it is expanded.

TRBV5-1	TRBJ2-5	TRBD2	.	CASSLFAGLAGGAETQYF	TGCGCCAGCAGCTTGTTCGCGGGTTTAGCGGGAGGGGCAGAGACCCAGTACTTC
TRBV29-1	TRBJ2-1	.	.	CSVEGGAGYNEQFF	TGCAGCGTTGAAGGGGGGGCGGGTTACAATGAGCAGTTCTTC
TRBV10-3	TRBJ2-7	TRBD1	.	CAISEVGTGNEQYF	TGTGCCATCAGTGAGGTGGGGACAGGGAACGAGCAGTACTTC
TRBV19	TRBJ1-1	.	.	CASRSLGQSTEAFF	TGTGCCAGTAGGTCTTTGGGCCAGTCCACTGAAGCTTTCTTT
TRBV30	TRBJ2-1	TRBD2	.	CAGSSGIRNEQFF	TGTGCCGGATCAAGCGGGATTAGGAATGAGCAGTTCTTC
TRBV25-1	TRBJ1-1	.	.	CASSDRSTEAFF	TGTGCCAGCAGTGATAGGAGCACTGAAGCTTTCTTT
TRBV6-1	TRBJ2-6	TRBD1	.	CACRDREDSGANVLTF	TGTGCCTGCCGTGACAGGGAAGACTCTGGGGCCAACGTCCTGACTTTC
TRBV5-1	TRBJ2-2	TRBD2	.	CASSPETSANTGELFF	TGCGCCAGCAGCCCAGAGACTAGCGCCAACACCGGGGAGCTGTTTTTT
TRBV2	TRBJ2-5	.	.	CASTGREETQYF	TGTGCCAGCACAGGGCGAGAAGAGACCCAGTACTTC
TRBV15	TRBJ1-2	TRBD1	.	CATSKQGGEYGYTF	TGTGCCACCAGTAAGCAGGGGGGAGAGTATGGCTACACCTTC
TRBV28	TRBJ2-7	.	.	CASSLSGRQARREQYF	TGTGCCAGCAGTTTATCCGGTCGACAGGCGCGACGCGAGCAGTACTTC
TRBV6-6	TRBJ1-2	.	.	CASSYGDPSSRGYTF	TGTGCCAGCAGTTACGGGGATCCCTCCAGCCGGGGCTACACCTTC
TRBV18	TRBJ2-5	.	.	CASSSTLREQYF	TGTGCCAGCTCATCGACATTGAGAGAGCAGTACTTC
TRBV5-6	TRBJ2-1	TRBD2	.	CASSGLARGGEQFF	TGTGCCAGCAGCGGACTAGCTCGGGGAGGTGAGCAGTTCTTC
TRBV5-1	TRBJ2-3	.	.	CASSLLRATDTQYF	TGCGCCAGCAGCTTGTTGCGGGCCACAGATACGCAGTATTTT
TRBV6-5	TRBJ1-5	TRBD1	.	CASSDRGQLNQPQHF	TGTGCCAGCAGCGACAGGGGGCAGTTAAATCAGCCCCAGCATTTT
TRBV10-3	TRBJ1-1	.	.	CAIKGSLNTEAFF	TGTGCCATCAAGGGGAGCTTGAACACTGAAGCTTTCTTT
TRBV6-4	TRBJ1-5	.	.	CASSQGRNQPQHF	TGTGCCAGCAGTCAGGGTCGCAATCAGCCCCAGCATTTT
TRBV28	TRBJ2-3	.	.	CASSFKRNTDTQYF	TGTGCCAGCAGTTTTAAGCGGAATACAGATACGCAGTATTTT
TRBV5-1	TRBJ2-2	.	.	CASSTRALGTGELFF	TGCGCCAGCAGCACCCGCGCACTAGGGACCGGGGAGCTGTTTTTT
TRBV28	TRBJ2-7	TRBD1	.	CASSWPGQGWEQYF	TGTGCCAGCAGTTGGCCGGGACAGGGGTGGGAGCAGTACTTC
TRBV5-6	TRBJ1-3	.	.	CASSLLVGSGNTIYF	TGTGCCAGCAGCCTGCTTGTTGGATCTGGAAACACCATATATTTT
TRBV2	TRBJ2-3	.	once	CASSEALSTDTQYF	TGTGCCAGCAGTGAAGCGCTCAGCACAGATACGCAGTATTTT
TRBV9	TRBJ1-3	.	.	CASSERGTTDTIYF	TGTGCCAGCAGCGAGCGAGGGACAACAGACACCATATATTTT
TRBV5-1	TRBJ1-3	TRBD1	.	CASSQGQGGNTIYF	TGCGCCAGCAGCCAGGGACAGGGAGGAAACACCATATATTTT
TRBV5-1	TRBJ1-1	.	.	CASTLGSTNTEAFF	TGCGCCAGCACCCTGGGATCCACGAACACTGAAGCTTTCTTT
TRBV30	TRBJ1-6	.	.	CAWSVWQSSYNSPLHF	TGTGCCTGGAGTGTCTGGCAGAGCTCCTATAATTCACCCCTCCACTTT